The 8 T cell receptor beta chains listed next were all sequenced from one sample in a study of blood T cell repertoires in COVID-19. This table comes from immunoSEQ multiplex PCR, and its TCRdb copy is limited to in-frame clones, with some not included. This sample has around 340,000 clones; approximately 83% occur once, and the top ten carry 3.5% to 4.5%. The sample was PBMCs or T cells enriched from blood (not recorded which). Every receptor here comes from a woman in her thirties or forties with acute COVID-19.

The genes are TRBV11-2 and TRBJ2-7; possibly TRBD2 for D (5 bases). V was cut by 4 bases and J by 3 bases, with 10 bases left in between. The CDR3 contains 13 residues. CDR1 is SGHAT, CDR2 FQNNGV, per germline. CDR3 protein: CASSSLRDYEQYF. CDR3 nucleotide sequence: TGTGCCAGCAGCTCCTTACGGGACTACGAGCAGTACTTC.

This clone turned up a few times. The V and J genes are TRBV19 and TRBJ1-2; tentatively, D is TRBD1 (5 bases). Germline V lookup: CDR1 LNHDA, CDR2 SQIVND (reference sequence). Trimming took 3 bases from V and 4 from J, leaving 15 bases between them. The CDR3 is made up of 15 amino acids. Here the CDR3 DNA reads TGTGCCAGTAGTATCTTGGAGGGGCAGGGCTATGGCTACACCTTC. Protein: CASSILEGQGYGYTF.

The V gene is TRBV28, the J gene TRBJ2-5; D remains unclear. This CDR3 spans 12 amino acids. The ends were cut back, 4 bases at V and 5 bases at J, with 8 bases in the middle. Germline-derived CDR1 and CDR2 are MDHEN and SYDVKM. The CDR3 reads CASSSFGETQYF. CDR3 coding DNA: TGTGCCAGCAGTTCCTTCGGGGAGACCCAGTACTTC.

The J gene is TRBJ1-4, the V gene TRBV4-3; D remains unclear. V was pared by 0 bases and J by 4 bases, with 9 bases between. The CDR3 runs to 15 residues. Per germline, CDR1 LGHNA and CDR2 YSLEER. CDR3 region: CASSQERRVNEKLFF. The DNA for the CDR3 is TGCGCCAGCAGCCAAGAGAGGAGAGTTAATGAAAAACTGTTTTTT.

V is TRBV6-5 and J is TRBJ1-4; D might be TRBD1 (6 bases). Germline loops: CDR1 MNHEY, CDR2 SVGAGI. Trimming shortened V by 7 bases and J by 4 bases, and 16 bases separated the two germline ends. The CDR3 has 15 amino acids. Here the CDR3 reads CASMVLGTSNEKLFF. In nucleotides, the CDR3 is TGTGCCAGCATGGTTCTGGGGACAAGTAATGAAAAACTGTTTTTT.

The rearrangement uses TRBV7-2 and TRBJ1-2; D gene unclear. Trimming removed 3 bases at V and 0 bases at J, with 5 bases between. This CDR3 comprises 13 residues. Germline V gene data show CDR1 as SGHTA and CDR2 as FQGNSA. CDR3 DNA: TGTGCCAGCAGCTTCAGGACTAACTATGGCTACACCTTC. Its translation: CASSFRTNYGYTF.

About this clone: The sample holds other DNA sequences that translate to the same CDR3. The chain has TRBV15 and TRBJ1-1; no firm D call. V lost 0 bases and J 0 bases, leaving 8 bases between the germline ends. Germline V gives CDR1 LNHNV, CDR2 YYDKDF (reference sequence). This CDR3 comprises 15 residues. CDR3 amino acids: CATSRDRGLNTEAFF. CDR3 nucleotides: TGTGCCACCAGCAGAGATCGGGGTTTGAACACTGAAGCTTTCTTT.

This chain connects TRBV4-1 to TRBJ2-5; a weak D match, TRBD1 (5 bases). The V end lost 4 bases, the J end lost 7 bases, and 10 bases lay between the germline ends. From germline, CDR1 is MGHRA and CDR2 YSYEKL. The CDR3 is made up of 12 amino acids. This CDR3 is CASSPTTGTQYF. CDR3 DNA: TGCGCCAGCAGCCCCACCACAGGGACCCAGTACTTC.